Listed below are T cell receptor beta chains from one sample, sequenced in a study of T-cell memory formation after mild COVID-19. MiXCR, applied by TCRdb to the 5' RACE reads, yields one record per CDR3 protein. The sample lists roughly 170,000 distinct CDR3 sequences; 20% to 25% were seen once. Material: PBMCs or a T cell subset sorted from them (not recorded which). The receptors were gathered from an adult woman who had mild COVID-19 (a few samples of this study predate the infection). Cell type and time point are not known. The CDR3 runs from the conserved cysteine through the conserved F or W. Fields, in order: V gene, J gene, CDR3 protein.

TRBV5-1	TRBJ2-5	CASSLVLLAGARYQETQYF
TRBV19	TRBJ2-1	CASSMDSSTYNEQFF
TRBV9	TRBJ1-2	CASSSTPGQGYGYTF
TRBV5-4	TRBJ2-7	CASSLGTDLYF
TRBV29-1	TRBJ2-5	CSVEVGDMTQYF
TRBV25-1	TRBJ2-1	CASRLAGNEQFF
TRBV28	TRBJ2-7	CATMSEQYF
TRBV7-9	TRBJ1-1	CASSLVDFNTEAFF
TRBV29-1	TRBJ2-2	CSVQRDTGELFF
TRBV20-1	TRBJ2-4	CSASSIVSGREDGATAGIQYF
TRBV15	TRBJ2-6	CATSSGRWGVSGANVLTF
TRBV19	TRBJ2-7	CASSTVDRRYEQYF
TRBV7-6	TRBJ2-7	CASSLKAGIWVEQYF
TRBV27	TRBJ2-3	CASSLSVGGGTDTQYF
TRBV20-1	TRBJ1-2	CSARTRTDNYGYTF
TRBV10-2	TRBJ2-1	CASSGLAGGPQNEQFF
TRBV9	TRBJ2-1	CASSVDRGGSYNEQFF
TRBV24-1	TRBJ2-1	CATSDSHSEQFF
TRBV24-1	TRBJ2-7	CATSSGSGYEQYF
TRBV7-9	TRBJ2-7	CASSQGTGDEQYF
TRBV5-1	TRBJ1-1	CASSLGDFGAMNTEAFF
TRBV29-1	TRBJ1-2	CSVLGADNYGYTF
TRBV19	TRBJ1-1	CASRGGPFGMFF
TRBV5-1	TRBJ1-5	CASSSVPGQPQHF
TRBV7-8	TRBJ2-4	CASSLSNIQYF
TRBV2	TRBJ1-6	CASSEFPDNSPLHF
TRBV24-1	TRBJ2-3	CATSRYTDTQYF
TRBV6-2/TRBV6-3	TRBJ2-7	CASSYPHWGLDHEQYF
TRBV5-1	TRBJ2-5	CASSLRTGELETQYF
TRBV4-2	TRBJ2-7	CASSQGRDRVNEQYF
TRBV11-2	TRBJ1-4	CASSPDAWGADEKLFF
TRBV7-9	TRBJ2-7	CASSLQLATYEQYF
TRBV9	TRBJ2-3	CASSVVAGFTDTQYF
TRBV7-2	TRBJ2-1	CASSLPGTSGNEQFF
TRBV7-9	TRBJ1-1	CASSLAGGNTEAFF
TRBV12-5	TRBJ2-7	CASGLGVYEQYF
TRBV27	TRBJ2-7	CASSLSGSPYEQYF
TRBV20-1	TRBJ2-2	CSARDLSTGTNTGELFF
TRBV20-1	TRBJ2-3	CSARDPTSGSADTQYF
TRBV12-3/TRBV12-4	TRBJ2-4	CASSKGTDLAKNIQYF